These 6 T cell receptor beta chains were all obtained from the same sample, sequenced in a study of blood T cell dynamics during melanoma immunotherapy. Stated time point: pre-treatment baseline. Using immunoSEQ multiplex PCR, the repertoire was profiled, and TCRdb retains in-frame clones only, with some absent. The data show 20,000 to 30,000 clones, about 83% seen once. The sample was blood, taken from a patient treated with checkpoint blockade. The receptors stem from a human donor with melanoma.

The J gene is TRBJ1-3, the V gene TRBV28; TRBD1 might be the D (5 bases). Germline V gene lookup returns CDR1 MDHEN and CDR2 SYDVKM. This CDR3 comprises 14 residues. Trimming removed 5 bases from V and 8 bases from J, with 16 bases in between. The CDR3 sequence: CASSPGGKEYTIYF. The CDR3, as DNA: TGTGCCAGCAGTCCCGGGGGGAAGGAATACACCATATATTTT.

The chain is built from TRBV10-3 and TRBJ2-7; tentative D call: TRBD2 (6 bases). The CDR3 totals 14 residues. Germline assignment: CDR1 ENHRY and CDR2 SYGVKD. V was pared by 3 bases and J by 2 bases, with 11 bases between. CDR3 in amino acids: CAISDRDWTYEQYF. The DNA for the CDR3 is TGTGCCATCAGTGACAGGGACTGGACCTACGAGCAGTACTTC.

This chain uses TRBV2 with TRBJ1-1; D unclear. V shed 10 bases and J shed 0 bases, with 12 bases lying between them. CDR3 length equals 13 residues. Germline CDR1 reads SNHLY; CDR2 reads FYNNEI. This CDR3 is CAMTRKMNTEAFF. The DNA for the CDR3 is TGTGCCATGACCAGGAAAATGAACACTGAAGCTTTCTTT. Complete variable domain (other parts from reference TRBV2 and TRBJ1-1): EPEVTQTPSHQVTQMGQEVILRCVPISNHLYFYWYRQILGQKVEFLVSFYNNEISEKSEIFDDQFSVERPDGSNFTLKIRSTKLEDSAMYFCAMTRKMNTEAFFGQGTRLTVV.

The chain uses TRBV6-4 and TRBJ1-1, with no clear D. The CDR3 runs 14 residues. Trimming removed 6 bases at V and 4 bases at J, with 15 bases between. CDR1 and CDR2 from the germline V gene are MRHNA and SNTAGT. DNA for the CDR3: TGTGCCAGCAGGAGGACGGGGTCGGGCACTGAAGCTTTCTTT. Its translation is CASRRTGSGTEAFF.

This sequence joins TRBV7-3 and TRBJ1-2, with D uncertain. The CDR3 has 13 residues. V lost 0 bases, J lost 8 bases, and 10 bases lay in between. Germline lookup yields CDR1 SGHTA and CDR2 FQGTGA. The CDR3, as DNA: TGTGCCAGCAGCTTAACGGGAGGTAGCGGCTACACCTTC. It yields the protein CASSLTGGSGYTF. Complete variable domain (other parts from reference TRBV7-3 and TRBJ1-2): GAGVSQTPSNKVTEKGKYVELRCDPISGHTALYWYRQSLGQGPEFLIYFQGTGAADDSGLPNDRFFAVRPEGSVSTLKIQRTERGDSAVYLCASSLTGGSGYTFGSGTRLTVV.

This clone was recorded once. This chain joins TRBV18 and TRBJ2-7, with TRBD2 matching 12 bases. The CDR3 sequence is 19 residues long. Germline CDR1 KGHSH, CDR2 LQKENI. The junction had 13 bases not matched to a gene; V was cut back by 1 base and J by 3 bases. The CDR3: CASSPQASGRAGIHYEQYF. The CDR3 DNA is TGTGCCAGCTCACCACAGGCTAGCGGGAGGGCCGGTATCCACTACGAGCAGTACTTC.